These T cell receptor beta chains were read from a single sample in a study of T cell repertoires in cytomegalovirus infection. TCRdb reanalysed the reads using MiXCR and keeps one entry per CDR3 protein. The profile covers about 830,000 distinct CDR3 sequences, with approximately 30% appearing a single time and 9.5% to 15% taken by the ten largest. These receptors' antigens are unknown. Sequenced here: cultured CD8+ T cells from PBMCs, sampled from culture after CMV antigen stimulation. These receptors were obtained from a human donor in good health (CMV status not recorded). Some clones in this sample may be carry-over from other donors' samples. Each CDR3 is given with its conserved first and last residue. The D gene is left open where the match is weak. Some rows mark clone size as missing; the rest say once, few, many or name a class of expanded clone.

>TRBV7-9|many|TRBJ1-2|NA
CASSYRDGYTF
TGTGCCAGCAGCTACAGGGATGGCTACACCTTC
>TRBV6-2/TRBV6-3|NA|TRBJ1-2|NA
CASSYSRLTVDGYTF
TGTGCCAGCAGTTACTCTCGTCTGACAGTCGATGGCTACACCTTC
>TRBV14|once|TRBJ1-1|NA
CASSLGLRLSDAFF
TGTGCCAGCAGCCTAGGCCTTAGACTGTCAGATGCTTTCTTT
>TRBV28|few|TRBJ2-7|NA
CASSGAGVHGEQYF
TGTGCCAGCAGTGGAGCCGGGGTTCATGGGGAGCAGTACTTC
>TRBV7-2|many|TRBJ1-1|NA
CASRGWGAYGTEAFF
TGTGCCAGCAGGGGTTGGGGGGCCTATGGCACTGAAGCTTTCTTT
>TRBV11-2|NA|TRBJ2-3|NA
CASSLYPGTDTQYF
TGTGCCAGCAGCTTATACCCTGGGACAGATACGCAGTATTTT
>TRBV10-3|few|TRBJ2-5|TRBD2
CAISVRERGGLETQYF
TGTGCCATCAGTGTCAGGGAGCGGGGGGGCCTGGAGACCCAGTACTTC
>TRBV6-2/TRBV6-3|many|TRBJ1-2|NA
CASTSRESNYGYTF
TGTGCCAGCACCTCGAGGGAGTCTAACTATGGCTACACCTTC
>TRBV7-3|NA|TRBJ1-5|NA
CASSGDGRGQPQHF
TGTGCCAGCAGCGGAGACGGAAGAGGTCAGCCCCAGCATTTT
>TRBV12-3/TRBV12-4|few|TRBJ2-2|NA
CASSWAGFAGELFF
TGTGCCAGCAGTTGGGCAGGGTTCGCCGGGGAGCTGTTTTTT
>TRBV6-8|NA|TRBJ1-5|TRBD1
CASRAGQVGNQPQHF
TGTGCCAGCAGGGCGGGACAGGTGGGCAATCAGCCCCAGCATTTT
>TRBV4-1|NA|TRBJ2-1|TRBD2
CASSQVELAVGEGQFF
TGCGCCAGCAGCCAAGTCGAGCTAGCGGTCGGGGAAGGGCAGTTCTTC
>TRBV27|NA|TRBJ2-3|TRBD1
CASSYRGSGTDTQYF
TGTGCCAGCAGTTACAGGGGTTCGGGGACAGATACGCAGTATTTT
>TRBV3-1|once|TRBJ2-7|NA
CASSQDTDLPSFYEQYF
TGTGCCAGCAGCCAAGATACAGACCTTCCGAGTTTCTACGAGCAGTACTTC
>TRBV4-1|NA|TRBJ1-1|TRBD1
CASSQPGGGFTEAFF
TGCGCCAGCAGCCAGCCAGGGGGAGGTTTCACTGAAGCTTTCTTT
>TRBV10-3|NA|TRBJ2-5|TRBD1
CAISESGQGVETQYF
TGTGCCATCAGTGAGTCGGGACAGGGGGTCGAGACCCAGTACTTC
>TRBV28|NA|TRBJ2-1|TRBD2
CASRSTGTNLNEQFF
TGTGCCAGCAGGTCCACCGGGACTAACCTGAATGAGCAGTTCTTC
>TRBV6-5|NA|TRBJ2-1|NA
CASSYAGTDNEQFF
TGTGCCAGCAGTTACGCCGGGACTGACAATGAGCAGTTCTTC
>TRBV7-9|NA|TRBJ2-3|NA
CASEGDTDTQYF
TGTGCCAGTGAGGGGGACACAGATACGCAGTATTTT
>TRBV4-1|NA|TRBJ1-1|NA
CASSQVVSRTEAFF
TGCGCCAGCAGCCAAGTGGTATCTCGGACTGAAGCTTTCTTT
>TRBV7-8|NA|TRBJ2-3|TRBD1
CASSLRPGQGRTDTQYF
TGTGCCAGCAGCCTAAGACCGGGACAGGGGAGGACAGATACGCAGTATTTT
>TRBV9|once|TRBJ1-6|NA
CASSVARDGSSYNSPLHF
TGTGCCAGCAGCGTAGCTCGGGACGGCAGCTCCTATAATTCACCCCTCCACTTT
>TRBV9|NA|TRBJ1-1|NA
CASSVDRRNTEAFF
TGTGCCAGCAGCGTCGACAGGAGGAACACTGAAGCTTTCTTT
>TRBV27|many|TRBJ2-1|NA
CATGRGTSSPGNEQFF
TGTGCCACGGGACGCGGGACTTCCTCTCCTGGCAATGAGCAGTTCTTC
>TRBV10-1|NA|TRBJ1-1|NA
CASSQYSEAFF
TGCGCCAGCAGTCAATATTCGGAAGCTTTCTTT
>TRBV6-5|NA|TRBJ2-5|NA
CASSYSSWGQETQHF
TGTGCCAGCAGTTACTCGAGTTGGGGGCAAGAGACCCAGCACTTC
>TRBV12-3/TRBV12-4|NA|TRBJ2-6|NA
CASSAGTRTSGANVLTF
TGTGCCAGCAGTGCCGGGACACGGACGTCTGGGGCCAACGTCCTGACTTTC
>TRBV19|NA|TRBJ1-2|TRBD1
CASSILAGGSDYTF
TGTGCCAGTAGCATCCTAGCAGGGGGTTCGGACTACACCTTC
>TRBV12-5|NA|TRBJ1-2|NA
CASGLGIAIYGYTF
TGTGCTAGTGGTCTCGGGATAGCGATCTATGGCTACACCTTC
>TRBV19|NA|TRBJ1-4|NA
CASSPRRIKLFF
TGTGCCAGTAGTCCGCGGAGAATTAAACTGTTTTTT
>TRBV7-3|few|TRBJ1-5|NA
CASSHYPGDQPQHF
TGTGCCAGCAGCCACTACCCAGGAGATCAGCCCCAGCATTTT
>TRBV12-3/TRBV12-4|NA|TRBJ1-2|NA
CASSFRDGSGNYGYTF
TGTGCCAGCAGTTTCCGGGACGGGTCCGGGAACTATGGCTACACCTTC
>TRBV9|NA|TRBJ2-4|NA
CASSVGTGRGFQYF
TGTGCCAGCAGCGTAGGGACCGGTCGGGGGTTTCAGTACTTC
>TRBV4-3|few|TRBJ1-4|TRBD1
CASSQGTGGAKLFF
TGCGCCAGCAGCCAAGGGACAGGGGGAGCAAAACTGTTTTTT
>TRBV10-3|few|TRBJ2-7|NA
CAISRNSYEQYF
TGTGCCATCAGTAGGAACTCCTACGAGCAGTACTTC
>TRBV12-3/TRBV12-4|NA|TRBJ2-7|NA
CASSPSPGVVSYEQYF
TGTGCCAGCAGTCCCAGCCCAGGGGTCGTATCCTACGAGCAGTACTTC
>TRBV24-1|NA|TRBJ2-5|NA
CATSDLSAGQETQYF
TGTGCCACCAGTGATTTAAGCGCTGGGCAGGAGACCCAGTACTTC
>TRBV10-3|few|TRBJ2-7|NA
CATRAPSEQYF
TGTGCCACAAGGGCCCCTTCGGAGCAGTACTTC
>TRBV20-1|few|TRBJ1-5|NA
CSARDTSQVYSNQPQHF
TGCAGTGCTAGAGATACTTCACAGGTGTATAGCAATCAGCCCCAGCATTTT
>TRBV15|few|TRBJ2-7|NA
CATSRQRGAYEQYF
TGTGCCACCAGCAGACAAAGGGGGGCCTACGAGCAGTACTTC
>TRBV6-8|NA|TRBJ1-2|NA
CASSYEVSYGYTF
TGTGCCAGCAGTTACGAGGTCAGCTATGGCTACACCTTC
>TRBV9|NA|TRBJ2-5|TRBD2
CASTPGLAGGGETQYF
TGTGCCAGCACCCCGGGCCTAGCGGGGGGGGGAGAGACCCAGTACTTC
>TRBV7-3|NA|TRBJ1-2|TRBD1
CASSLKRRGQVYGYTF
TGTGCCAGCAGCTTAAAACGCAGGGGGCAGGTCTATGGCTACACCTTC
>TRBV6-5|NA|TRBJ1-6|TRBD1
CASSYTIQGTNNSPLHF
TGTGCCAGCAGTTACACTATACAGGGGACTAATAATTCACCCCTCCACTTT
>TRBV12-3/TRBV12-4|NA|TRBJ1-2|TRBD1
CASSPGQGAFGYTF
TGTGCCAGCAGTCCTGGACAGGGGGCCTTTGGCTACACCTTC
>TRBV4-1|few|TRBJ1-1|NA
CASSQEGIGGDTEAFF
TGCGCCAGCAGCCAAGAGGGAATCGGGGGAGACACTGAAGCTTTCTTT
>TRBV6-1|few|TRBJ2-1|NA
CASSERGGSYNEQFF
TGTGCCAGCAGTGAGCGAGGGGGATCCTACAATGAGCAGTTCTTC
>TRBV10-2|NA|TRBJ2-3|TRBD2
CASSEWERGASDTQYF
TGCGCCAGCAGTGAGTGGGAGCGGGGGGCATCAGATACGCAGTATTTT
>TRBV19|NA|TRBJ1-1|NA
CASSIVRGTEAFF
TGTGCCAGTAGTATAGTTCGGGGCACTGAAGCTTTCTTT
>TRBV7-9|NA|TRBJ2-5|NA
CASSPGLLGETQYF
TGTGCCAGCAGCCCGGGACTGTTGGGAGAGACCCAGTACTTC
>TRBV7-7|NA|TRBJ2-2|TRBD1
CASSPGQGRIKELFF
TGTGCTAGCAGCCCCGGACAGGGCCGGATTAAGGAGCTGTTTTTT
>TRBV7-2|few|TRBJ2-7|NA
CASSLWPDYEQYF
TGTGCCAGCAGCTTATGGCCCGATTACGAGCAGTACTTC
>TRBV7-9|NA|TRBJ1-2|TRBD1
CASSISGTENNYGYTF
TGTGCCAGCAGCATATCCGGGACAGAGAATAACTATGGCTACACCTTC
>TRBV7-9|few|TRBJ2-7|TRBD2
CASSSGLAVASYEQYF
TGTGCCAGCAGTTCGGGACTAGCGGTGGCCTCCTACGAGCAGTACTTC
>TRBV7-6|NA|TRBJ2-2|NA
CASNLYKDSVTGELFF
TGTGCCAGCAACTTATACAAAGACTCCGTGACGGGGGAGCTGTTTTTT
>TRBV27|NA|TRBJ2-7|NA
CASSAPETGYEQYF
TGTGCCAGCAGCGCGCCCGAGACAGGCTACGAGCAGTACTTC
>TRBV14|many|TRBJ1-1|NA
CASSQDRGRGTEAFF
TGCGCCAGCAGCCAAGATCGGGGCCGGGGGACTGAAGCTTTCTTT
>TRBV4-1|few|TRBJ2-7|NA
CASSHAPPGLSEQYF
TGCGCCAGCAGCCACGCACCCCCTGGTTTGAGCGAGCAGTACTTC
>TRBV11-3|NA|TRBJ1-2|NA
CGYLGGTRYYGYTF
TGTGGATACTTAGGAGGGACGCGCTACTATGGCTACACCTTC
>TRBV7-9|NA|TRBJ2-1|NA
CASSLVGNLWGHEQFF
TGTGCCAGCAGCTTAGTTGGTAATCTTTGGGGCCATGAGCAGTTCTTC